This T cell receptor beta chain derives from a study of cytomegalovirus exposure and HLA in healthy donors. Study-level findings and limits: Earlier analysis found most TCR beta V segments productive about 87% or about 30% of the time. An Asian-associated ancestry cluster reportedly showed fewer N-insertions than the roughly 670-donor mean in a later analysis.

The PCR made use of 60 Vbeta and 13 Jbeta primers. This table comes from immunoSEQ multiplex PCR, and its TCRdb copy is limited to in-frame clones, with some not included. The sample records 140,000 to 150,000 clones, roughly three fifths being singletons. J was trimmed by 2 bases and V by 5 bases; bases with no gene match: 6. Germline lookup yields CDR1 SNHLY and CDR2 FYNNEI. CDR3 length: 15 amino acids. A word on this clone: Its antigen is undetermined.

The specimen was PBMCs. This receptor was obtained from a woman aged 55-70 years in good health and CMV-seronegative. This chain uses TRBV2 with TRBJ2-3; 8 bases line up with TRBD2. CDR3 bases: TGTGCCAGCAGTAAAAGCGGGGGACCCACAGATACGCAGTATTTT. This encodes CASSKSGGPTDTQYF.